The 31 T cell receptor beta chains presented below share a single source sample, sequenced in a study of identical twins (dated by TCRdb to the mid-2010s). Library generation was performed with 5' RACE. The sequencer listed for this sample is Illumina HiSeq 2000. In-frame beta chains were kept once TCRdb had trimmed the public reads at Q25 with fastp and called clones with MiXCR. Rows with one shared CDR3 protein collapse into an entry with the most common genes and DNA. The sample table shows 1.5 million to 2 million distinct CDR3 sequences, and around 29% are seen once. The ten top clones hold more than 0.25% of the sample. The sequencing sample was made of cord blood. All receptors derive from a newborn girl in good health.

This clonotype showed up just a few times. This chain joins TRBV9 and TRBJ1-4; a possible D gene is TRBD1 (6 bases). Trimming left V 0 bases short and J 8 bases short, with 14 bases between. Germline V gene sequence: CDR1 SGDLS, CDR2 YYNGEE. The CDR3 length is 15 residues. The CDR3 loop is CASSVGGRGEEKLFF. CDR3 DNA sequence: TGTGCCAGCAGCGTAGGCGGCAGGGGCGAAGAAAAACTGTTTTTT. Full variable domain (remainder filled in from reference TRBV9 and TRBJ1-4): DSGVTQTPKHLITATGQRVTLRCSPRSGDLSVYWYQQSLDQGLQFLIQYYNGEERAKGNILERFSAQQFPDLHSELNLSSLELGDSALYFCASSVGGRGEEKLFFGSGTQLSVL.

The chain is built from TRBV6-5 and TRBJ1-2; D remains unclear. The germline gives CDR1 MNHEY, CDR2 SVGAGI. V was clipped by 0 bases and J by 0 bases, with 8 bases between them. The CDR3 is 15 residues long. CDR3: CASSYSGIPNYGYTF. The DNA for the CDR3 is TGTGCCAGCAGTTACTCAGGGATCCCTAACTATGGCTACACCTTC.

V is TRBV28 and J is TRBJ2-7, with 11 bases that match TRBD2. The CDR3 is 15 residues long. V was clipped by 7 bases and J by 7 bases; unmatched bases: 12. The germline gives CDR1 MDHEN, CDR2 SYDVKM. In nucleotides, the CDR3 is TGTGCCAGCAACCGACTAGCGGGGTCCTACAATGAGCAGTACTTC. It translates to CASNRLAGSYNEQYF.

The V gene is TRBV5-1, the J gene TRBJ2-3; the D is unclear. The V gene's germline CDR1 is SGHRS and CDR2 YFSETQ. Trimming removed 5 bases at V and 4 bases at J, with 11 bases between. This CDR3 comprises 13 residues. The CDR3 region has the DNA TGCGCCAGCAGGCTAGACCGCTCAGATACGCAGTATTTT. The encoded protein is CASRLDRSDTQYF. Supplemented by reference TRBV5-1 and TRBJ2-3, the full variable domain reads KAGVTQTPRYLIKTRGQQVTLSCSPISGHRSVSWYQQTPGQGLQFLFEYFSETQRNKGNFPGRFSGRQFSNSRSEMNVSTLELGDSALYLCASRLDRSDTQYFGPGTRLTVL.

The gene calls are TRBV27 and TRBJ1-1; 7 bases are a match to TRBD1. With V trimmed by 3 bases and J by 1 base, 5 bases remained unmatched. The V gene's germline CDR1 is MNHEY and CDR2 SMNVEV (reference sequence). The CDR3 extends over 15 amino acids. CDR3 region: CASSFPDRANTEAFF. DNA for the CDR3: TGTGCCAGCAGTTTTCCCGACAGGGCGAACACTGAAGCTTTCTTT.

The V and J genes are TRBV12-3 or TRBV12-4 and TRBJ2-5; D may correspond to TRBD1 or TRBD2 (6 bases each). The CDR3 extends over 15 amino acids. V shed 3 bases and J shed 11 bases, with 22 bases lying between them. The CDR3 loop reads CASSLWGARAYGQYF. In DNA, the CDR3 is TGTGCCAGCAGTTTGTGGGGGGCTAGGGCCTACGGGCAGTACTTC.

This clonotype was counted a few times. The genes are TRBV20-1 and TRBJ2-5; D remains unclear. The CDR3 contains 14 residues. Germline CDR1 DFQATT, CDR2 SNEGSKA (reference sequence). V lost 3 bases and J 4 bases, leaving 15 bases between the germline ends. The CDR3 loop is CSASQAPLLETQYF. The CDR3 nucleotides read TGCAGTGCTAGTCAGGCCCCGCTCCTAGAGACCCAGTACTTC.

The genes are TRBV27 and TRBJ1-2, with D hard to call. This CDR3 comprises 15 residues. V was clipped by 0 bases and J by 4 bases, with 12 bases between them. CDR1 is MNHEY, CDR2 SMNVEV, per germline (reference sequence). DNA of the CDR3: TGTGCCAGCAGTTTATCGGAGGGAGCGTTCTATGGCTACACCTTC. It codes for CASSLSEGAFYGYTF.

This clonotype was counted between two and nine times. The chain employs TRBV5-1 and TRBJ1-2; 9 bases match TRBD1. CDR1 and CDR2 (germline): SGHRS, YFSETQ. CDR3 length: 18 amino acids. Trimming took 4 bases from V and 0 from J; bases not matched to a gene: 13. CDR3 bases: TGCGCCAGCAGCCCCGGGGACAGGGTAGGTGTAGCTAACTATGGCTACACCTTC. Encoded protein: CASSPGDRVGVANYGYTF.

The chain is built from TRBV5-1 and TRBJ2-3; possibly TRBD2 for D (6 bases). Trimming removed 7 bases from V and 2 bases from J, with 11 bases in between. CDR3 length equals 13 residues. Germline CDR1 reads SGHRS; CDR2 reads YFSETQ. For the CDR3, the DNA is TGCGCCAGCGGGGGGTTTTCCACAGATACGCAGTATTTT. This codes for CASGGFSTDTQYF.

The chain uses TRBV27 and TRBJ2-3; TRBD2 is a possible D gene (6 bases). The ends were cut back, 0 bases at V and 3 bases at J, with 16 bases in the middle. Per germline, CDR1 MNHEY and CDR2 SMNVEV (reference sequence). This CDR3 comprises 17 residues. The CDR3 DNA is TGTGCCAGCAGTTTATCTCTCCGGGAGAGGCCAACAGATACGCAGTATTTT. Translating it yields CASSLSLRERPTDTQYF.

This clonotype turned up a few times. The CDR3 spells CASIPGQGRTEAFF. As DNA, the CDR3 is TGTGCCAGCATACCCGGACAGGGGAGGACTGAAGCTTTCTTT. This chain links TRBV6-6 with TRBJ1-1, with 9 nucleotides matching TRBD1. The CDR3 covers 14 residues. The V gene's germline CDR1 is MNHNY and CDR2 SVGAGI (reference sequence). V trimming: 7 bases; J trimming: 5 bases; junction bases outside the gene matches: 8.

A remark on this clonotype: Compared with germline, one end of the junction differs, possibly owing to a read error. V is TRBV5-1 and J is TRBJ2-1; D perhaps matches TRBD2 (5 bases). The DNA end is a closer match to TRBJ2-7, so the J assignment may be wrong. The CDR3 covers 16 residues. The germline CDR1 and CDR2 sequences are SGHRS and YFSETQ. CDR3 amino acids: CASGLEPGSSYNEQYF. The CDR3 DNA is TGCGCCAGCGGCTTGGAACCGGGAAGCTCCTACAATGAGCAGTACTTC.

The chain carries TRBV2 and TRBJ2-1; 9 bases agree with TRBD2. This CDR3 is built from 17 residues. The ends lost 2 bases at V and 0 bases at J; junction bases unmatched: 5. CDR1 and CDR2 from the germline V gene are SNHLY and FYNNEI. The CDR3 protein is CASSERSSGASYNEQFF. CDR3 nucleotide sequence: TGTGCCAGCAGTGAAAGGTCTAGCGGGGCCTCCTACAATGAGCAGTTCTTC.

Only a few counts were recorded for this clonotype. The genes are TRBV24-1 and TRBJ2-3; TRBD2 matches at 10 bases. V lost 9 bases to trimming and J lost 2 bases; unmatched junction nucleotides: 19. The CDR3 is 19 residues long. CDR1 and CDR2 from the germline V gene are KGHDR and SFDVKD. The CDR3 DNA reads as TGTGCCACCCATCGGGGCCTAGCGGGAGACTTAAGTGTCACAGATACGCAGTATTTT. The encoded protein is CATHRGLAGDLSVTDTQYF.

In this sample, this clonotype turned up a few times. The chain carries TRBV19 and TRBJ1-5; D is possibly TRBD1 (6 bases). This CDR3 comprises 15 residues. V lost 4 bases, J lost 4 bases, and 14 bases lay in between. From germline, CDR1 is LNHDA and CDR2 SQIVND (reference sequence). DNA of the CDR3: TGTGCCAGTAGTACACCAAGGGGGGTGAATCAGCCCCAGCATTTT. It translates to CASSTPRGVNQPQHF.

The J gene is TRBJ1-1, the V gene TRBV3-1, with D perhaps matching TRBD1 (6 bases). The CDR3 loop spans 14 amino acids. The V gene lost 4 bases and the J gene lost 2 bases, with 11 bases spanning the gap. Germline V gives CDR1 LGHDT, CDR2 YNNKEL (reference sequence). The CDR3 nucleotides are TGTGCCAGCAGCCCGGGACACCACAACACTGAAGCTTTCTTT. The encoded protein is CASSPGHHNTEAFF. Drawing the rest from reference TRBV3-1 and TRBJ1-1, the complete variable domain is DTAVSQTPKYLVTQMGNDKSIKCEQNLGHDTMYWYKQDSKKFLKIMFSYNNKELIINETVPNRFSPKSPDKAHLNLHINSLELGDSAVYFCASSPGHHNTEAFFGQGTRLTVV.

V is TRBV28 and J is TRBJ2-3, with 10 bases aligning to TRBD2. The V gene end was trimmed by 6 bases and the J gene end by 1 base; junction bases not matched to a gene: 16. The germline CDR1 and CDR2 sequences are MDHEN and SYDVKM. This CDR3 region has 19 residues. CDR3 sequence reads: CASSTELAGVVPGTDTQYF. The CDR3, as DNA: TGTGCCAGCAGCACCGAGCTAGCGGGAGTGGTCCCTGGCACAGATACGCAGTATTTT.

This clonotype was detected a few times. The chain links TRBV28 to TRBJ1-5; 9 bases are a match to TRBD1. This CDR3 is 16 amino acids long. V shed 2 bases, J shed 3 bases, and the junction held 5 bases outside the gene matches. CDR1 is MDHEN and CDR2 is SYDVKM in the germline V gene. The CDR3 loop is CASSLAGQGPNQPQHF. DNA of the CDR3: TGTGCCAGCAGTTTAGCGGGACAGGGACCCAATCAGCCCCAGCATTTT.

The V call is TRBV5-1, the J call TRBJ2-2; the match to TRBD2 covers 11 bases. The CDR3 length is 16 residues. Per the germline V gene, CDR1 is SGHRS and CDR2 is YFSETQ. With V trimmed by 3 bases and J by 4 bases, 5 bases remained unmatched. CDR3 sequence: CASSSLAGAPTGELFF. CDR3 nucleotides: TGCGCCAGCAGCTCACTAGCGGGGGCCCCCACCGGGGAGCTGTTTTTT.

This clonotype was observed a handful of times. The chain recombines TRBV5-4 with TRBJ2-4; either TRBD1 or TRBD2 may fit D (5 bases each). Germline V gives CDR1 SGHNT, CDR2 YYREEE (reference sequence). The V and J ends lost 2 bases and 5 bases respectively, with 11 bases between them. There are 14 residues in the CDR3. CDR3 DNA sequence: TGTGCCAGCAGCTTTCGGGACGGACAAAACATTCAGTACTTC. This gives the protein CASSFRDGQNIQYF.

The CDR3 loop is CAISESSVAGISYNEQFF. The DNA of the CDR3 is TGTGCCATCAGTGAGTCGAGTGTAGCGGGGATCTCCTACAATGAGCAGTTCTTC. The chain uses TRBV10-3 and TRBJ2-1; 8 bases match TRBD2. The CDR3 has 18 residues. From germline, CDR1 is ENHRY and CDR2 SYGVKD. V was pared by 0 bases and J by 0 bases, with 7 bases of the junction left unmatched.

The chain couples TRBV12-5 to TRBJ2-1; D remains unclear. The germline V and J ends were trimmed by 0 bases and 12 bases, with 18 bases remaining between them. Germline V lookup: CDR1 LGHNT, CDR2 FRNRAP. This CDR3 contains 15 residues. The DNA for the CDR3 is TGTGCTAGTGGTTTGGTACCTAGTGAAAGACCACGGCAGTTCTTC. Encoded protein: CASGLVPSERPRQFF.

This clonotype was seen a handful of times. The rearrangement joins TRBV6-2 or TRBV6-3 to TRBJ2-3, with 10 bases aligning to TRBD1. V lost 7 bases to trimming and J lost 4 bases; unmatched junction nucleotides: 5. The CDR3 runs 14 residues. Germline values: CDR1 MNHEY, CDR2 SVGEGT. CDR3 nucleotides: TGTGCCAGCACCATCGGGACAGGGGCAGATACGCAGTATTTT. The encoded protein is CASTIGTGADTQYF.

The chain has TRBV12-3 or TRBV12-4 and TRBJ2-1, with TRBD2 matching 11 bases. The end of the DNA is better explained by TRBJ2-7, so the J call may be wrong. The CDR3 length is 15 residues. CDR3 protein: CASRPTSGSYNEQYF. As DNA, the CDR3 is TGTGCCAGCAGACCAACTAGCGGGAGTTACAATGAGCAGTACTTC.

This rearrangement joins TRBV11-2 to TRBJ1-4; D remains unclear. This CDR3 comprises 14 residues. V lost 7 bases and J 3 bases, leaving 12 bases between the germline ends. CDR1 SGHAT and CDR2 FQNNGV come from the germline V gene. In nucleotides, the CDR3 is TGTGCCAGCAACCTAGGCAGCTCTAATGAAAAACTGTTTTTT. Its protein product is CASNLGSSNEKLFF.

In this sample, this clonotype turned up a few times. V and J are TRBV5-1 and TRBJ1-1, with 7 bases lining up with TRBD1. The J segment lost 3 bases and the V segment lost 4 bases, leaving 12 bases of the junction unmatched. This CDR3 contains 16 residues. The V gene's germline CDR1 is SGHRS and CDR2 YFSETQ. CDR3 nucleotides: TGCGCCAGCAGCCTGCCCATAGACAGGGAGGACACTGAAGCTTTCTTT. It yields the protein CASSLPIDREDTEAFF.

The chain is built from TRBV20-1 and TRBJ2-7, with a tentative D call TRBD2 (5 bases). Trimming stripped 6 bases from V and 5 bases from J, with 26 bases between. Germline-derived CDR1 and CDR2 are DFQATT and SNEGSKA (reference sequence). The length of the CDR3 is 16 residues. The CDR3 coding sequence is TGCAGTGCCCCAAAGGGAGCAGTAGCTCCACTAAACGAGCAGTACTTC. Protein: CSAPKGAVAPLNEQYF.

The V and J genes are TRBV4-1 and TRBJ2-7, with TRBD2 matching over 14 bases. Germline CDR1 and CDR2: MGHRA and YSYEKL. The CDR3 covers 19 residues. V trimming: 0 bases; J trimming: 3 bases; junction bases outside the gene matches: 10. CDR3 residues: CASSQDPSGLAGDGYEQYF. The CDR3 DNA is TGCGCCAGCAGCCAAGACCCCTCGGGACTAGCGGGAGACGGCTACGAGCAGTACTTC.

The chain has TRBV7-2 and TRBJ2-7; D possibly corresponds to TRBD1 (5 bases). CDR3 length equals 16 residues. Germline V CDR1 and CDR2: SGHTA, FQGNSA. V gave up 5 bases and J gave up 0 bases, with 17 bases separating them. The CDR3 spells CASSRRAATSSYEQYF. The DNA for the CDR3 is TGTGCCAGCAGCCGCAGGGCGGCGACGAGCTCCTACGAGCAGTACTTC.

A few counts support this clonotype. The chain carries TRBV7-2 and TRBJ2-4, with unresolved D. V was pared by 7 bases and J by 3 bases, with 10 bases between. The CDR3 totals 13 residues. CDR1 and CDR2 (germline): SGHTA, FQGNSA. The CDR3 DNA reads TGTGCCAGCACGGGTCAGCGCAAAAACATTCAGTACTTC. Its protein product is CASTGQRKNIQYF.